This T cell receptor (beta chain) was observed in a study of immune evolution from preneoplasia to lung adenocarcinoma. Resections took place in Japan or China from the mid-2010s to the late 2010s. Two lung cancer pathologists independently confirmed each histologic diagnosis. Concerning this clone itself: Its antigen is as yet unknown.

Study findings and constraints: Later-stage lesions appeared to have more T cells, more diversity, less clonality. Normal lung had the highest top T cell clone frequencies.

TCRdb keeps only in-frame clones here, not all; method: immunoSEQ multiplex PCR. The sample consists of 4,000 to 5,000 clones, about four fifths of them appearing once. The CDR3 has 14 residues. V was cut by 5 bases and J by 2 bases, with 9 bases left in between. Germline V gives CDR1 MNHEY, CDR2 SMNVEV (reference sequence). The chain employs TRBV27 and TRBJ2-2, with D maybe TRBD2 (6 bases). Sequences were obtained from FFPE normal lung tissue adjacent to the tumor. The origin of this receptor is a person aged 50 or older with lung adenocarcinoma. The CDR3 is CASSPGTNTGELFF. CDR3 sequence (DNA): TGTGCCAGCAGTCCGGGGACTAACACCGGGGAGCTGTTTTTT.